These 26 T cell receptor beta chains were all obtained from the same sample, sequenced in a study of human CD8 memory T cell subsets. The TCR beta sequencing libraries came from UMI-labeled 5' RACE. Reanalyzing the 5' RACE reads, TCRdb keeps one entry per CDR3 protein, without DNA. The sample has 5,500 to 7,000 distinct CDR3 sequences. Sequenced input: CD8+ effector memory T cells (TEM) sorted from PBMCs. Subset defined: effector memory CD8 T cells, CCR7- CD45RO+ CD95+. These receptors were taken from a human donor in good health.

The CDR3 is CASSMGNSYEQYF. V gene TRBV19 combines with J gene TRBJ2-7. The CDR3 length is 13 residues. Germline V lookup: CDR1 LNHDA, CDR2 SQIVND (reference sequence).

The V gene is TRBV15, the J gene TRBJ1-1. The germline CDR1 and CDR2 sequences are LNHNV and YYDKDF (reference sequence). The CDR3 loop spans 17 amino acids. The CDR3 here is CATSRDLSGGMNTEAFF.

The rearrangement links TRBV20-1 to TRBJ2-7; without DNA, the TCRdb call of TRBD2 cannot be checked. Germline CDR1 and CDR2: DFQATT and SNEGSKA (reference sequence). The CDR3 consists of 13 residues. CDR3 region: CSAPRGDQYEQYF.

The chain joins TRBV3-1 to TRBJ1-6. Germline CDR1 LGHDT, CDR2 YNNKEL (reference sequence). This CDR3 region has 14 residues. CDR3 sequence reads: CASSQESYNSPLHF.

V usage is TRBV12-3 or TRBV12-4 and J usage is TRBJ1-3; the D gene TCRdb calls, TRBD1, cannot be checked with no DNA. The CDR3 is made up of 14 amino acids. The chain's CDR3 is CASSTVGIGNTIYF.

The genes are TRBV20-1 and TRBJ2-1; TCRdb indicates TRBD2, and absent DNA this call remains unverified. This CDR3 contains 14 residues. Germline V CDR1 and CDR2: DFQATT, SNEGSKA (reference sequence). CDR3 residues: CSASAGLAKEEQFF.

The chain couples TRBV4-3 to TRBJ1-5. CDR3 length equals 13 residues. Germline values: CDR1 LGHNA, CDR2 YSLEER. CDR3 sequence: CASSQGNGQPQHF.

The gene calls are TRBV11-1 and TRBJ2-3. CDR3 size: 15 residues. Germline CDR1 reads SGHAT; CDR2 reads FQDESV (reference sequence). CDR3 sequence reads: CASSFRRWGTDTQYF.

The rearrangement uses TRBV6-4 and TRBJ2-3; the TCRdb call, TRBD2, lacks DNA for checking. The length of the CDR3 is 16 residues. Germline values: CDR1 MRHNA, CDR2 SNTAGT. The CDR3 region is CASTNLTSGGWDTQYF.

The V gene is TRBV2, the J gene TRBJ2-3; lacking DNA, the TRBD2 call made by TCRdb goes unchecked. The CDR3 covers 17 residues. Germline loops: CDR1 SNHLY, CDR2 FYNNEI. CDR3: CASSERTGLAGTDTQYF.

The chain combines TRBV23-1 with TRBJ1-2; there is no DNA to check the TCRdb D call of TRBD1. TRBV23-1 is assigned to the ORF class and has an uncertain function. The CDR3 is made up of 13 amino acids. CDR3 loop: CAKDSPSNYGYTF.

CDR3 region: CASSFGFGAIYNEQFF. The V gene is TRBV7-9, the J gene TRBJ2-1; TCRdb reports TRBD1, a call that lacks DNA to check it against. Germline values: CDR1 SEHNR, CDR2 FQNEAQ (reference sequence). The CDR3 has 16 residues.

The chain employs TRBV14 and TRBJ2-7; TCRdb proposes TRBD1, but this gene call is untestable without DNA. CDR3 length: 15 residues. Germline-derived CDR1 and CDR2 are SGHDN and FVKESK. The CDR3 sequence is CASSLRDRGVYEQYF.

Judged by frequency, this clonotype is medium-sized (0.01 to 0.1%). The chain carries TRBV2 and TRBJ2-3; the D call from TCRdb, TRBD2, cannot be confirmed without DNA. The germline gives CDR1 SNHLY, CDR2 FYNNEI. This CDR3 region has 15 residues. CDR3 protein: CASSELAGGPDTQYF.

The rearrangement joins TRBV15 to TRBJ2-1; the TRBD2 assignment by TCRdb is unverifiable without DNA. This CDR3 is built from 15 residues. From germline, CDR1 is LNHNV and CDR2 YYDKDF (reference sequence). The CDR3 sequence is CATSRDLAGGGEQFF. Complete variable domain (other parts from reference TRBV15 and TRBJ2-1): DAMVIQNPRYQVTQFGKPVTLSCSQTLNHNVMYWYQQKSSQAPKLLFHYYDKDFNNEADTPDNFQSRRPNTSFCFLDIRSPGLGDTAMYLCATSRDLAGGGEQFFGPGTRLTVL.

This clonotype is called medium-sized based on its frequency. The CDR3 is CASSFGTEAFF. The gene calls are TRBV6-6 and TRBJ1-1. This CDR3 spans 11 amino acids. Per the germline V gene, CDR1 is MNHNY and CDR2 is SVGAGI (reference sequence).

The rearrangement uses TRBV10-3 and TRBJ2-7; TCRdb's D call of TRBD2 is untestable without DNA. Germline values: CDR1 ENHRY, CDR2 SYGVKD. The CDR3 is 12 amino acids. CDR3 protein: CAITLAGGEQYF.

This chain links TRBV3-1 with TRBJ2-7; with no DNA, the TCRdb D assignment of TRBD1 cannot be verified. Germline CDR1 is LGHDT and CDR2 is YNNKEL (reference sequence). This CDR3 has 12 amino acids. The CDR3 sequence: CASSPGQLEQYF.

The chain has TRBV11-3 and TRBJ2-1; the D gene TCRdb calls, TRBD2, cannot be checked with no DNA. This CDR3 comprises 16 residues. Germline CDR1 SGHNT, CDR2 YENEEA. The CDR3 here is CASSAIAGYDLVEQFF.

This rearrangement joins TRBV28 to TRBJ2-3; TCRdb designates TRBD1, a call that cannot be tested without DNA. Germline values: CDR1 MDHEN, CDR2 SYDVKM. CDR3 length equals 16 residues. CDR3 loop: CASSLSGGAGTDTQYF. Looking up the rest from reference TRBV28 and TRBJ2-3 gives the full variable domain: DVKVTQSSRYLVKRTGEKVFLECVQDMDHENMFWYRQDPGLGLRLIYFSYDVKMKEKGDIPEGYSVSREKKERFSLILESASTNQTSMYLCASSLSGGAGTDTQYFGPGTRLTVL.

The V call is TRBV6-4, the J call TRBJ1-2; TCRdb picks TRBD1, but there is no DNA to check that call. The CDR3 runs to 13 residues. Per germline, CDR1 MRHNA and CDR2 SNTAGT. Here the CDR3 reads CASSDSTGDGYTF.

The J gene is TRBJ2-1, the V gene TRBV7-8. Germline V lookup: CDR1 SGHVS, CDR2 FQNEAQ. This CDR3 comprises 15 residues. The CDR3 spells CASSFGGVPYNEQFF.

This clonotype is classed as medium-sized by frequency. CDR3 sequence reads: CASSFSINSPLHF. This sequence joins TRBV7-3 and TRBJ1-6. The CDR3 loop spans 13 amino acids. Germline CDR1 is SGHTA and CDR2 is FQGTGA.

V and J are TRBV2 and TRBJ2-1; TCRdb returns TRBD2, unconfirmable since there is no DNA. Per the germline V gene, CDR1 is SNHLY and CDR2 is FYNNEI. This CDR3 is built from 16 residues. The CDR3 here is CASSEPSGGPQNEQFF.

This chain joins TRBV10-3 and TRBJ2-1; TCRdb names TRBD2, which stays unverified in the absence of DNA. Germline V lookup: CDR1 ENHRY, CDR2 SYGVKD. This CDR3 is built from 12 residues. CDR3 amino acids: CAISPEADEQFF.

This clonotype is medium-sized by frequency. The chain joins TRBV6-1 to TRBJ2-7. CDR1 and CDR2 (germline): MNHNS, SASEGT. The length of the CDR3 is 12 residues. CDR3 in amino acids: CASSDSSYEQYF.